Each of the 8 T cell receptor beta chains below was sequenced from the same sample in a study of cytomegalovirus exposure and HLA in healthy donors. TCRdb's copy holds only in-frame clones and misses some; the assay was immunoSEQ multiplex PCR. The table has around 300,000 clones, roughly 88% seen once. The material sequenced was PBMCs. Receptor source: a man aged 25-40 years in good health and CMV-seronegative.

This clone was seen only a few times. The rearrangement joins TRBV5-4 to TRBJ2-7; 14 bases are shared with TRBD2. V lost 4 bases and J lost 4; bases outside the gene matches: 10. The germline gives CDR1 SGHNT, CDR2 YYREEE (reference sequence). This CDR3 has 17 amino acids. This chain's CDR3 is CASSGGLAGGQAYEQYF. In nucleotides, the CDR3 is TGTGCCAGCAGCGGAGGACTAGCGGGGGGACAAGCTTACGAGCAGTACTTC.

This rearrangement joins TRBV11-2 to TRBJ1-2; D may be TRBD1 (6 bases). V was pared by 5 bases and J by 5 bases, with 24 bases between. CDR3 length: 17 amino acids. Germline CDR1 reads SGHAT; CDR2 reads FQNNGV. Here the CDR3 reads CASSPSAGEGALYGYTF. CDR3 nucleotide sequence: TGTGCCAGCAGCCCCAGCGCAGGGGAGGGAGCCTTGTATGGCTACACCTTC.

The chain couples TRBV18 to TRBJ1-1; the match to TRBD1 covers 8 bases. Germline CDR1 KGHSH, CDR2 LQKENI. V lost 4 bases to trimming and J lost 4 bases; unmatched junction nucleotides: 5. The CDR3 sequence is 14 residues long. CDR3 nucleotides: TGTGCCAGCTCACTAACCACAGGGGGCACTGAAGCTTTCTTT. It codes for CASSLTTGGTEAFF.

J is TRBJ2-6 and V is TRBV19, with a weak D call TRBD1 (6 bases). From germline, CDR1 is LNHDA and CDR2 SQIVND (reference sequence). V lost 4 bases, J lost 0 bases, and 10 bases lay in between. There are 16 residues in the CDR3. The CDR3 loop is CASSTTQGSGANVLTF. The CDR3 DNA follows: TGTGCCAGTAGTACAACACAGGGCTCTGGGGCCAACGTCCTGACTTTC.

The chain uses TRBV27 and TRBJ2-1; TRBD1 aligns across 7 bases. V lost 2 bases and J lost 6; bases outside the gene matches: 4. This CDR3 has 14 residues. Looked up from germline, CDR1 is MNHEY and CDR2 is SMNVEV (reference sequence). The CDR3 DNA reads as TGTGCCAGCAGTTTAGCATCAGGGGGCAATGAGCAGTTCTTC. Its protein is CASSLASGGNEQFF.

This clone was found once. CDR3 sequence (DNA): TGTGCCAGTAGTATCCGTCAGGGCTCCTACGAGCAGTACTTC. The encoded protein is CASSIRQGSYEQYF. The rearrangement joins TRBV19 to TRBJ2-7, with a weak D call TRBD1 (5 bases). V was pared by 3 bases and J by 0 bases, with 9 bases between. The germline CDR1 and CDR2 sequences are LNHDA and SQIVND (reference sequence). The CDR3 runs 14 residues.

This sequence joins TRBV28 and TRBJ1-2; D might be TRBD1 (6 bases). This CDR3 contains 12 residues. V lost 8 bases and J 7 bases, leaving 14 bases between the germline ends. Germline V lookup: CDR1 MDHEN, CDR2 SYDVKM. The CDR3 sequence is CASLRGASGYTF. CDR3 DNA sequence: TGTGCCAGCCTCCGGGGGGCTAGTGGCTACACCTTC.

The chain couples TRBV6-6 to TRBJ2-5, with TRBD2 as a possible D gene (6 bases). CDR1 is MNHNY and CDR2 is SVGAGI in the germline V gene (reference sequence). The V gene lost 7 bases and the J gene lost 5 bases, with 20 bases spanning the gap. The CDR3 contains 15 residues. The CDR3 nucleotides read TGTGCCAGCAAGACTGGACCCTGGGAGGCTGAGACCCAGTACTTC. As protein: CASKTGPWEAETQYF.